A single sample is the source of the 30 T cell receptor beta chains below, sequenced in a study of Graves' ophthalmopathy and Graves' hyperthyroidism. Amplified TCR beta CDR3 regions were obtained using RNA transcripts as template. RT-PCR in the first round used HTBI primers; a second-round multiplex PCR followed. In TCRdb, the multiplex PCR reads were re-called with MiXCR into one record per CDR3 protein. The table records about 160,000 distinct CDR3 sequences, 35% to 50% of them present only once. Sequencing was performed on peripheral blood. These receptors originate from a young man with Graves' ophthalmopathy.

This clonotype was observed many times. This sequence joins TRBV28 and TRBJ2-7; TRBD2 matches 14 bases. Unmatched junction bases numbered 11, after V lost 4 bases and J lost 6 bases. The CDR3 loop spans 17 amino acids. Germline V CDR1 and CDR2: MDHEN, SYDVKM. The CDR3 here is CASSSVRLAGGHVEQYF. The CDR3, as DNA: TGTGCCAGCAGTTCTGTTAGACTAGCGGGAGGGCATGTCGAGCAGTACTTC.

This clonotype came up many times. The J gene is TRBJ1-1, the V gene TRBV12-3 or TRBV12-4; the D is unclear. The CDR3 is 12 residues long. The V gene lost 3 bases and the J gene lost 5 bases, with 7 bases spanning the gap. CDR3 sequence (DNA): TGTGCCAGCAGTTTGGGGAGGACTGAAGCTTTCTTT. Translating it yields CASSLGRTEAFF.

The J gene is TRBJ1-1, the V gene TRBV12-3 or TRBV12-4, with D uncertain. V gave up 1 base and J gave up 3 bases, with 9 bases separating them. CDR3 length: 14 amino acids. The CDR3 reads CASSLGGGDTEAFF. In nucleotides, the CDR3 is TGTGCCAGCAGTTTAGGGGGAGGAGACACTGAAGCTTTCTTT.

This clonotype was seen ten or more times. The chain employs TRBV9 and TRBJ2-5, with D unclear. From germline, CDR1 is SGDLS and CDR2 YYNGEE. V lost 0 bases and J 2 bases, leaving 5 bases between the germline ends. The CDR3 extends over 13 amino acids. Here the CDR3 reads CASSVAGQETQYF. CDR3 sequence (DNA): TGTGCCAGCAGCGTAGCAGGACAAGAGACCCAGTACTTC.

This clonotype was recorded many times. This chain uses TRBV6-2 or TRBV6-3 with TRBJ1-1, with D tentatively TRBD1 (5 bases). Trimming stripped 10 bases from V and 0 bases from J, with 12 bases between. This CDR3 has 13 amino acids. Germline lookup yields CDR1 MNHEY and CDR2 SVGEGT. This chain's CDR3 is CAIRQGLNTEAFF. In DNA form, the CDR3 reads TGTGCCATTCGTCAGGGTCTGAACACTGAAGCTTTCTTT.

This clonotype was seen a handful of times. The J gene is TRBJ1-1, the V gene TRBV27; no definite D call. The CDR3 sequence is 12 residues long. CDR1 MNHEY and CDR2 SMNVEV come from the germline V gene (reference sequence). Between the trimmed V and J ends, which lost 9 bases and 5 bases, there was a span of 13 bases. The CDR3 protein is CASREGWTEAFF. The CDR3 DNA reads TGTGCCAGTCGAGAAGGGTGGACTGAAGCTTTCTTT.

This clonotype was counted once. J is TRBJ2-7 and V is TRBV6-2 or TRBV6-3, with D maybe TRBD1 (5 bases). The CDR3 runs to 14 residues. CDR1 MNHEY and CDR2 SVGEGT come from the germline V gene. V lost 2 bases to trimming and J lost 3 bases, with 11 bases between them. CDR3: CASSYIGDVYEQYF. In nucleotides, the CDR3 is TGTGCCAGCAGTTACATAGGGGATGTCTACGAGCAGTACTTC.

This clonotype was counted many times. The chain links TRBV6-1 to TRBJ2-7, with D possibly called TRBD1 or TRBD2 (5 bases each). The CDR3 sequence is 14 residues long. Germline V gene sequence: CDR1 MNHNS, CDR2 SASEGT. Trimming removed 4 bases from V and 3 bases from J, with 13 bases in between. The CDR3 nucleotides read TGTGCCAGCAGTGGACGGGGACCCCTCTACGAGCAGTACTTC. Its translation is CASSGRGPLYEQYF.

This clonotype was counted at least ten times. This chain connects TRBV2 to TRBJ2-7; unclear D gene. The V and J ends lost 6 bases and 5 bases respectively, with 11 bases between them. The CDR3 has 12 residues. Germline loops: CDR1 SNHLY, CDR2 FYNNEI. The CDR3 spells CASRGWGNEQYF. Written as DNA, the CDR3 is TGTGCCAGCAGGGGGTGGGGAAACGAGCAGTACTTC.

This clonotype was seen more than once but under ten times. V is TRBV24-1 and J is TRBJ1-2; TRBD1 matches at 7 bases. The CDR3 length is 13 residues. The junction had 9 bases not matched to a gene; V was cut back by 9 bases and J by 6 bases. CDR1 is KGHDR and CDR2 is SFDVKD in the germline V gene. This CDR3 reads CATSGDREDGYTF. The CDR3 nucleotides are TGTGCCACCTCCGGTGACAGGGAAGATGGCTACACCTTC.

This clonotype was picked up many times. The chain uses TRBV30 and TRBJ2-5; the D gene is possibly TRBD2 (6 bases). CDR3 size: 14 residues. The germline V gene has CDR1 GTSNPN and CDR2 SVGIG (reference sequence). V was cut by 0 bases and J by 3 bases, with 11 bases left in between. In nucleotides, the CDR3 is TGTGCCTGGAGTGTGGGCTGGAGGGAAGAGACCCAGTACTTC. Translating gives CAWSVGWREETQYF.

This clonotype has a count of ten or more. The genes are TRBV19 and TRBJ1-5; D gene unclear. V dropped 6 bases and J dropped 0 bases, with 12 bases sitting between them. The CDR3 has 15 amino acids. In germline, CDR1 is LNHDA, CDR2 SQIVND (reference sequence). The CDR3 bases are TGTGCCAGTAGACCGGACTTTGATAGCAATCAGCCCCAGCATTTT. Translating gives CASRPDFDSNQPQHF.

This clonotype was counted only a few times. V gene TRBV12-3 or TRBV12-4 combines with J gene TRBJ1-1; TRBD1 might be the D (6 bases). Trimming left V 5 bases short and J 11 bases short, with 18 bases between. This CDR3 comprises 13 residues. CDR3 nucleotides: TGTGCCAGCAGTGACACGGGCCAGGGGTACGCTTTCTTT. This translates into CASSDTGQGYAFF.

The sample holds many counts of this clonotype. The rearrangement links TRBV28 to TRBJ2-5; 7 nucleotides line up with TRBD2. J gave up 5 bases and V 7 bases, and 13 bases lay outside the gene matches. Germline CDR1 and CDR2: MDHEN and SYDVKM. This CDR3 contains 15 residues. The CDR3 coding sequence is TGTGCCAGCACCCAACGGGGGGTGGGTCGGGAGACCCAGTACTTC. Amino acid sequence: CASTQRGVGRETQYF.

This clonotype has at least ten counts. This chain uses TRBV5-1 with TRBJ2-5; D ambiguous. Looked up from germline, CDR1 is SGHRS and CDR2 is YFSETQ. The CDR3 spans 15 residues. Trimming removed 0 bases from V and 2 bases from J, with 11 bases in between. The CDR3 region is CASSLAGRPQETQYF. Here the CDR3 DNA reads TGCGCCAGCAGCTTGGCCGGCAGGCCACAAGAGACCCAGTACTTC.

The CDR3 nucleotides are TGTGCCAGTAGGAGGACAGCAATGAACACTGAAGCTTTCTTT. Its protein is CASRRTAMNTEAFF. The chain carries TRBV19 and TRBJ1-1; possibly TRBD1 for D (6 bases). The CDR3 runs 14 residues. V lost 6 bases and J lost 0, with 11 bases in between. Germline values: CDR1 LNHDA, CDR2 SQIVND (reference sequence).

The CDR3 loop reads CASSIGSYEQYF. CDR3 bases: TGTGCCAGCAGCATAGGGAGTTACGAGCAGTACTTC. The rearrangement uses TRBV7-9 and TRBJ2-7, with D possibly being TRBD2 (5 bases). The V and J ends lost 5 bases and 4 bases respectively, with 9 bases between them. The CDR3 contains 12 residues. Germline V gene lookup returns CDR1 SEHNR and CDR2 FQNEAQ (reference sequence).

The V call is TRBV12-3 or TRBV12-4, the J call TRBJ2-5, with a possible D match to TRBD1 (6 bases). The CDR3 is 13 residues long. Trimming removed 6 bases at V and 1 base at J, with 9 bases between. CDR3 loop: CASSTQGQETQYF. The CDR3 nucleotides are TGTGCCAGCAGCACACAGGGCCAAGAGACCCAGTACTTC.

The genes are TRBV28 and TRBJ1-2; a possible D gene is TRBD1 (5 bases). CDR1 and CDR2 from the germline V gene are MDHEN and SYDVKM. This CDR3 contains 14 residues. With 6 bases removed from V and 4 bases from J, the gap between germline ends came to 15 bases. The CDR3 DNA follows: TGTGCCAGCAGACTTCTGGGGGGTCTCTATGGCTACACCTTC. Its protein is CASRLLGGLYGYTF.

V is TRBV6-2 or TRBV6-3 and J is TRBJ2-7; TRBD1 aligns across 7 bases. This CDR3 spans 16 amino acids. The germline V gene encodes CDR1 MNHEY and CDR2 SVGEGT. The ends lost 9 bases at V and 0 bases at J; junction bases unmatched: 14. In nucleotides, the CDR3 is TGTGCCAGAACCGGCGCCTCCGGACAGGCCTCCTACGAGCAGTACTTC. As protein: CARTGASGQASYEQYF.

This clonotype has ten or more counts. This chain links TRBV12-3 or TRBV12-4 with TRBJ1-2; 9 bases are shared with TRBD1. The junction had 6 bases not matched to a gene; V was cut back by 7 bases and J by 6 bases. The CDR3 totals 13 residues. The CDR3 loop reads CASKPDRGHGYTF. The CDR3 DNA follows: TGTGCCAGCAAACCGGACAGGGGTCATGGCTACACCTTC.

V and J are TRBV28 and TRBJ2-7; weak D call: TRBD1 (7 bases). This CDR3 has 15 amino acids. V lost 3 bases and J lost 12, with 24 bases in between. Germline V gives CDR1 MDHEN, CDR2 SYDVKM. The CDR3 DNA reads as TGTGCCAGCAGTTTCCGCCGACAGGGAGGCGCGCGGGGGTACTTC. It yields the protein CASSFRRQGGARGYF. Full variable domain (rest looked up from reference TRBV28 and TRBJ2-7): DVKVTQSSRYLVKRTGEKVFLECVQDMDHENMFWYRQDPGLGLRLIYFSYDVKMKEKGDIPEGYSVSREKKERFSLILESASTNQTSMYLCASSFRRQGGARGYFGPGTRLTVT.

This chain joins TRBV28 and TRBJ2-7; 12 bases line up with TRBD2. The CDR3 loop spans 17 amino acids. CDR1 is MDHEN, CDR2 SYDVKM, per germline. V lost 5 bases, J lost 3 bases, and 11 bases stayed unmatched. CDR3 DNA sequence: TGTGCCAGCAGTCCACGGACTAGCGGGACCAGGAGCTACGAGCAGTACTTC. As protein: CASSPRTSGTRSYEQYF.

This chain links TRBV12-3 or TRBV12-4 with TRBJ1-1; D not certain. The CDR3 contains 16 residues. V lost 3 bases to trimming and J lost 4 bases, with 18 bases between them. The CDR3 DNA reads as TGTGCCAGCAGTTTCTTATCTTTGGGAGTGAGCACTGAAGCTTTCTTT. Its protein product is CASSFLSLGVSTEAFF.

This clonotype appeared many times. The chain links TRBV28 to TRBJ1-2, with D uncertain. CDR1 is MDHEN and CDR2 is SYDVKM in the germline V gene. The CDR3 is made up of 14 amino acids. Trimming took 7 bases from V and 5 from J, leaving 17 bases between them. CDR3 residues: CASTSYIPYYGYTF. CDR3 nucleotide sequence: TGTGCCAGCACCTCCTACATCCCATATTATGGCTACACCTTC.

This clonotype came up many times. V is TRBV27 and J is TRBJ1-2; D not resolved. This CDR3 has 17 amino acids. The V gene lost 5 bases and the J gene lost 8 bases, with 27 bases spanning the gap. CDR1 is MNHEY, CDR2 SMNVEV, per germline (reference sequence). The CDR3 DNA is TGTGCCAGCAGTCCACTTTCTCCCCCGGGCCCCTCAGCGGGCTACACCTTC. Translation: CASSPLSPPGPSAGYTF.

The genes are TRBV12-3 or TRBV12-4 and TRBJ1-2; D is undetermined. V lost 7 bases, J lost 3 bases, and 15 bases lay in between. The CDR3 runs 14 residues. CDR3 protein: CASIGVGSDYGYTF. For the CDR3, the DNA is TGTGCCAGCATAGGAGTGGGGAGCGACTATGGCTACACCTTC.

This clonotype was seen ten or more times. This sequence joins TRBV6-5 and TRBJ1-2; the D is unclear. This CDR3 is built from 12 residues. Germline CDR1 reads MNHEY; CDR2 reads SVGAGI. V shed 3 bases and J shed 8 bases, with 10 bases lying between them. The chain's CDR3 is CASSYKRGGYTF. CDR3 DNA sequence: TGTGCCAGCAGTTATAAGCGGGGAGGCTACACCTTC.

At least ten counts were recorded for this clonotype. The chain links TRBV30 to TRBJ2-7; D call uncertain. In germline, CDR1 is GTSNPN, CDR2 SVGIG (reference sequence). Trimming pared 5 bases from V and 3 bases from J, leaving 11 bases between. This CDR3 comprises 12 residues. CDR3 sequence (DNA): TGTGCCTGGGGCGGCCAGGACTACGAGCAGTACTTC. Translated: CAWGGQDYEQYF.

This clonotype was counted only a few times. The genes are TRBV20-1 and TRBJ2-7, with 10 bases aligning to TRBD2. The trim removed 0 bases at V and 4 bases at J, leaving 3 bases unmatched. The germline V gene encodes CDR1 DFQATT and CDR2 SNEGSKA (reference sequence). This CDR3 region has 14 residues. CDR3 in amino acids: CSARDASGRYEQYF. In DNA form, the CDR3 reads TGCAGTGCTAGAGATGCTAGCGGGAGATACGAGCAGTACTTC.